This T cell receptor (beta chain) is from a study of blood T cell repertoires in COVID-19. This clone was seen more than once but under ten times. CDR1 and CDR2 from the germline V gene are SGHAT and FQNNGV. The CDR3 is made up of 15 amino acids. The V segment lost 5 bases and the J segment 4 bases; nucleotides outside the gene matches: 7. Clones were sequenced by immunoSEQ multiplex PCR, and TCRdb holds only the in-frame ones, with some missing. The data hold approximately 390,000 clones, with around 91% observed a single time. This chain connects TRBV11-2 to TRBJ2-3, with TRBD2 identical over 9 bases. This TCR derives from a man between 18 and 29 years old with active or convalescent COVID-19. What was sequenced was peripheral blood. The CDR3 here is CASSMRTSVSDTQYF. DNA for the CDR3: TGTGCCAGCAGCATGCGGACTAGCGTTTCAGATACGCAGTATTTT.